The 20 T cell receptor beta chains below come from one sample, sequenced in a study of T cells in Graves' hyperthyroidism and ophthalmopathy. The CDR3 regions of TCR beta were amplified from RNA transcripts. The primer set for the first-round RT-PCR of the TCR CDR3 was HTBI. One entry per CDR3 protein results from TCRdb running MiXCR on the multiplex PCR reads. The data contain more than 450,000 distinct CDR3 sequences, 14% of them singletons. Sequencing used blood. Every receptor here comes from a woman aged 40 to 49 with Graves' hyperthyroidism.

This clonotype was seen a few times. The chain carries TRBV7-9 and TRBJ1-3; TRBD1 aligns across 8 bases. Germline CDR1 SEHNR, CDR2 FQNEAQ (reference sequence). The junction had 1 base not matched to a gene; V was cut back by 3 bases and J by 0 bases. The CDR3 contains 15 residues. CDR3 bases: TGTGCCAGCAGCTTTGACAGGGGCTCTGGAAACACCATATATTTT. It translates to CASSFDRGSGNTIYF. Full variable domain (rest looked up from reference TRBV7-9 and TRBJ1-3): DTGVSQNPRHKITKRGQNVTFRCDPISEHNRLYWYRQTLGQGPEFLTYFQNEAQLEKSRLLSDRFSAERPKGSFSTLEIQRTEQGDSAMYLCASSFDRGSGNTIYFGEGSWLTVV.

This clonotype was seen a few times. The rearrangement links TRBV28 to TRBJ1-5; D may be TRBD1 (5 bases). The V end was cut by 6 bases, the J end by 9 bases, with 18 bases between. The length of the CDR3 is 14 residues. Germline V gene lookup returns CDR1 MDHEN and CDR2 SYDVKM. The CDR3 region is CASSSWGVRRPQHF. The CDR3, as DNA: TGTGCCAGCAGCTCCTGGGGGGTGAGACGGCCCCAGCATTTT.

There are a few counts of this clonotype. A much larger clone differs from this one at a single base, so this may be a read error. The chain has TRBV3-1 and TRBJ2-1; 9 positions agree with TRBD2. CDR3 size: 14 residues. Germline V gene data show CDR1 as LGHDT and CDR2 as YNNKEL (reference sequence). With V trimmed by 8 bases and J by 7 bases, 9 bases remained unmatched. CDR3 DNA: TGTGCCAGCTCACCGCCTAGCGGGACAAATGAGCAGTTCTTC. As protein: CASSPPSGTNEQFF.

In this sample, this clonotype turned up many times. V usage is TRBV29-1 and J usage is TRBJ2-2, with TRBD1 identical over 7 bases. This CDR3 is 16 amino acids long. Germline loops: CDR1 SQVTM, CDR2 ANQGSEA. With V trimmed by 5 bases and J by 2 bases, 11 bases remained unmatched. The DNA for the CDR3 is TGCAGCGTTACCTCCTACAGGGGACCCAACACCGGGGAGCTGTTTTTT. Protein: CSVTSYRGPNTGELFF.

Concerning this clonotype: This may arise from a read error, as a much more abundant clone is one base away. V and J are TRBV3-1 and TRBJ1-5; perhaps TRBD1 as D (5 bases). The V gene lost 10 bases and the J gene lost 2 bases, with 21 bases spanning the gap. Germline CDR1 LGHDT, CDR2 YNNKEL (reference sequence). This CDR3 is 16 amino acids long. For the CDR3, the DNA is TGTGCCAACAGGAACACCGTATCCGGGGGCAATCAGCCCCAGCATTTT. It codes for CANRNTVSGGNQPQHF.

The rearrangement uses TRBV28 and TRBJ1-6; D gene unclear. Germline V CDR1 and CDR2: MDHEN, SYDVKM. This CDR3 spans 10 amino acids. The V end was cut by 8 bases, the J end by 12 bases, with 8 bases between. The CDR3 DNA reads as TGTGCCAGCGGTGACGGACCCCTCCACTTT. Amino acid sequence: CASGDGPLHF.

This chain links TRBV9 with TRBJ1-1; no reliable D call. This CDR3 has 15 residues. The germline CDR1 and CDR2 sequences are SGDLS and YYNGEE. Trimming took 0 bases from V and 3 from J, leaving 12 bases between them. The chain's CDR3 is CASSVAAPGYTEAFF. DNA for the CDR3: TGTGCCAGCAGCGTAGCGGCTCCCGGGTACACTGAAGCTTTCTTT.

This clonotype was detected a few times. V and J are TRBV28 and TRBJ2-6; D is undetermined. Trimming removed 1 base at V and 0 bases at J, with 13 bases between. The CDR3 loop spans 18 amino acids. The germline gives CDR1 MDHEN, CDR2 SYDVKM. CDR3 protein: CASSLLVHSSSGANVLTF. The CDR3 coding sequence is TGTGCCAGCAGTTTATTGGTACACTCTAGCTCTGGGGCCAACGTCCTGACTTTC.

This clonotype has ten or more counts. The V call is TRBV12-3 or TRBV12-4, the J call TRBJ1-2, with TRBD1 matching over 8 bases. CDR3 length: 12 residues. V was pared by 7 bases and J by 7 bases, with 5 bases of the junction left unmatched. The DNA of the CDR3 is TGTGCCAGCACCGATGACAGGGGTGGCTACACCTTC. This translates into CASTDDRGGYTF.

The chain is built from TRBV20-1 and TRBJ2-7, with 7 bases aligning to TRBD1. CDR1 is DFQATT, CDR2 SNEGSKA, per germline (reference sequence). This CDR3 is built from 13 residues. With V trimmed by 4 bases and J by 2 bases, 5 bases remained unmatched. CDR3 region: CSAIRQGTYEQYF. The DNA for the CDR3 is TGCAGTGCTATTAGACAGGGAACCTACGAGCAGTACTTC.

The chain recombines TRBV20-1 with TRBJ2-6; D might be TRBD2 (5 bases). Per germline, CDR1 DFQATT and CDR2 SNEGSKA (reference sequence). The CDR3 loop spans 12 amino acids. Here the CDR3 reads CSGVAGANVLTF. The CDR3 DNA sequence: TGCAGCGGGGTGGCTGGGGCCAACGTCCTGACTTTC.

Regarding this clonotype: The junction differs from germline at one of its ends, possibly a read error. The CDR3 spells CATSREVAVNGQFF. The CDR3 DNA sequence: TGTGCCACCAGCAGAGAAGTAGCGGTAAATGGGCAGTTCTTC. The chain uses TRBV15 and TRBJ2-1, with D tentatively TRBD2 (6 bases). Looked up from germline, CDR1 is LNHNV and CDR2 is YYDKDF (reference sequence). This CDR3 has 14 residues.

There are a few counts of this clonotype. The chain carries TRBV5-1 and TRBJ1-1; 11 bases are a match to TRBD1. The CDR3 is 15 residues long. Trimming cost V 4 bases and J 7 bases; bases outside gene matches: 9. From germline, CDR1 is SGHRS and CDR2 YFSETQ. CDR3 sequence reads: CASSVLPGQGVEAFF. The CDR3 DNA is TGCGCCAGCAGCGTACTACCGGGACAGGGGGTTGAAGCTTTCTTT.

The J gene is TRBJ2-5, the V gene TRBV4-1, with D uncertain. In germline, CDR1 is MGHRA, CDR2 YSYEKL. V gave up 3 bases and J gave up 1 base, with 12 bases separating them. The CDR3 runs 15 residues. CDR3 sequence reads: CASSQIGRSQETQYF. In nucleotides, the CDR3 is TGCGCCAGCAGCCAGATAGGACGGAGCCAAGAGACCCAGTACTTC.

This clonotype appeared many times. The V call is TRBV2, the J call TRBJ1-1, with D hard to call. Per the germline V gene, CDR1 is SNHLY and CDR2 is FYNNEI. Deletions cut 7 bases from V and 6 bases from J, with 6 bases between. The CDR3 consists of 10 residues. In DNA form, the CDR3 reads TGTGCCAGCAAGGAAGCTGAAGCTTTCTTT. Translated, it gives CASKEAEAFF.

This clonotype was seen only once. V is TRBV19 and J is TRBJ1-4; 8 bases line up with TRBD1. V dropped 5 bases and J dropped 7; count of bases not matched to a gene: 9. From germline, CDR1 is LNHDA and CDR2 SQIVND (reference sequence). The CDR3 is made up of 15 amino acids. The CDR3 protein is CASSPLTGEGEKLFF. The CDR3 region has the DNA TGTGCCAGTAGTCCCCTGACAGGGGAAGGTGAAAAACTGTTTTTT.

The sample holds many counts of this clonotype. Here the CDR3 reads CASSSRVPSFVEQYF. The CDR3 DNA sequence: TGTGCCAGCAGTTCCAGGGTACCCTCCTTTGTCGAGCAGTACTTC. The chain combines TRBV27 with TRBJ2-7; D is possibly TRBD1 (5 bases). In germline, CDR1 is MNHEY, CDR2 SMNVEV (reference sequence). The CDR3 is 15 residues long. Trimming pared 4 bases from V and 6 bases from J, leaving 19 bases between.

V and J are TRBV29-1 and TRBJ2-2, with 11 positions matching TRBD2. Trimming at V came to 7 bases and at J to 2 bases, leaving 9 bases not matched to a gene. Germline assignment: CDR1 SQVTM and CDR2 ANQGSEA. This CDR3 has 16 amino acids. The CDR3 DNA follows: TGCAGCGGACCCGGGACTAGCGGAGGCAACACCGGGGAGCTGTTTTTT. The encoded protein is CSGPGTSGGNTGELFF.

This clonotype was observed many times. V and J are TRBV6-1 and TRBJ1-2, with a possible D match to TRBD1 (5 bases). From germline, CDR1 is MNHNS and CDR2 SASEGT. The CDR3 is made up of 13 amino acids. CDR3 bases: TGTGCGTCCAGGGCGACCGTTAACTATGGCTACACCTTC. As protein: CASRATVNYGYTF.

This clonotype has at least ten counts. This chain joins TRBV28 and TRBJ2-1; 7 bases map to TRBD1. V lost 10 bases, J lost 8 bases, and 14 bases stayed unmatched. Germline CDR1 is MDHEN and CDR2 is SYDVKM. The length of the CDR3 is 14 residues. As DNA, the CDR3 is TGTGCCACACAGGGGATAAGTAGTCGATATGAGCAGTTCTTC. Its translation is CATQGISSRYEQFF. The entire variable domain, with the rest obtained from reference TRBV28 and TRBJ2-1, is as follows: DVKVTQSSRYLVKRTGEKVFLECVQDMDHENMFWYRQDPGLGLRLIYFSYDVKMKEKGDIPEGYSVSREKKERFSLILESASTNQTSMYLCATQGISSRYEQFFGPGTRLTVL.